The 9 T cell receptor beta chains below come from one sample, sequenced in a study of beta chain features in type 1 diabetes. Reverse transcribing all isolated RNA meant expressed TCRB transcripts were sequenced. Clones were sequenced by immunoSEQ multiplex PCR, and TCRdb holds only the in-frame ones, with some missing. The sample consists of hundreds of thousands of clones, 9.5% to 12% of them appearing once. Specimen: naive CD4+ T cells from blood. The receptor source for this set is a woman between 18 and 29 years old in good health.

J is TRBJ2-7 and V is TRBV30; D gene ambiguous. The CDR3 consists of 11 residues. Germline-derived CDR1 and CDR2 are GTSNPN and SVGIG (reference sequence). Trimming shortened V by 0 bases and J by 5 bases, and 5 bases separated the two germline ends. CDR3 in DNA: TGTGCCTGGAGTGTAATGGACGAGCAGTACTTC. Its translation: CAWSVMDEQYF.

The CDR3 coding sequence is TGTGCCAGCAGTGATTCATCCGGGACAGGTCACCATGGGCAGTTCTTC. Translating it yields CASSDSSGTGHHGQFF. This chain uses TRBV7-8 with TRBJ2-1; 8 positions match TRBD1. Germline loops: CDR1 SGHVS, CDR2 FQNEAQ. CDR3 length: 16 residues. J was trimmed by 12 bases and V by 6 bases; bases with no gene match: 19.

This clone has more than one count but fewer than ten. This chain connects TRBV4-1 to TRBJ2-4, with TRBD1 matching over 12 bases. This CDR3 region has 13 residues. The germline gives CDR1 MGHRA, CDR2 YSYEKL. The V and J ends lost 3 bases and 10 bases, in that order; junction bases with no gene match: 1. CDR3 amino acids: CASSQGQGAIQYF. CDR3 coding DNA: TGCGCCAGCAGCCAGGGACAGGGGGCTATTCAGTACTTC.

This clone was counted between two and nine times. Other DNA variants within this sample encode the same CDR3. The chain links TRBV7-2 to TRBJ2-5; D call uncertain. CDR3 size: 14 residues. V lost 3 bases and J 5 bases, leaving 13 bases between the germline ends. Germline V gene sequence: CDR1 SGHTA, CDR2 FQGNSA. In nucleotides, the CDR3 is TGTGCCAGCAGCTTCTCGGGTTCTGGGGAGACCCAGTACTTC. Translating gives CASSFSGSGETQYF.

The gene calls are TRBV7-9 and TRBJ2-7, with a possible D match to TRBD1 (6 bases). V lost 5 bases to trimming and J lost 5 bases, with 16 bases between them. The CDR3 runs to 14 residues. The germline V gene has CDR1 SEHNR and CDR2 FQNEAQ (reference sequence). The CDR3 nucleotides are TGTGCCAGCAGCGATGACAGGCGGGCCCACGAGCAGTACGTC. This translates into CASSDDRRAHEQYV.

This clone was counted only a few times. This sequence joins TRBV7-2 and TRBJ2-1; TRBD1 matches at 8 bases. Looked up from germline, CDR1 is SGHTA and CDR2 is FQGNSA. CDR3 length: 14 residues. Losses at the gene ends were 2 bases for V and 6 bases for J; bases not matched to a gene: 3. The CDR3 nucleotides read TGTGCCAGCAGCTTAAGGACAGGGTCCAATGAGCAGTTCTTC. This translates into CASSLRTGSNEQFF.

This clone has just a few counts. The V gene is TRBV4-2, the J gene TRBJ2-7; 7 nucleotides match TRBD1. With V trimmed by 6 bases and J by 0 bases, 8 bases remained unmatched. Germline V CDR1 and CDR2: LGHNA, YNFKEQ. The CDR3 extends over 15 amino acids. The CDR3 loop is CASRPLTGSSYEQYF. The CDR3 coding sequence is TGTGCCAGCAGACCTTTGACAGGGAGCTCCTACGAGCAGTACTTC.

This clone turned up a few times. The V call is TRBV7-8, the J call TRBJ2-2; D not resolved. Trimming shortened V by 2 bases and J by 0 bases, and 16 bases separated the two germline ends. The CDR3 consists of 18 residues. CDR1 is SGHVS, CDR2 FQNEAQ, per germline. The chain's CDR3 is CASSLSGRSRPNTGELFF. CDR3 nucleotides: TGTGCCAGCAGCTTATCGGGCCGCTCTCGACCGAACACCGGGGAGCTGTTTTTT. Together with reference TRBV7-8 and TRBJ2-2, the CDR3 gives the full variable domain: GAGVSQSPRYKVAKRGQDVALRCDPISGHVSLFWYQQALGQGPEFLTYFQNEAQLDKSGLPSDRFFAERPEGSVSTLKIQRTQQEDSAVYLCASSLSGRSRPNTGELFFGEGSRLTVL.

This clone turned up a few times. This chain links TRBV19 with TRBJ2-1; 9 nucleotides agree with TRBD2. This CDR3 region has 16 residues. Germline CDR1 reads LNHDA; CDR2 reads SQIVND (reference sequence). Trimming at V came to 3 bases and at J to 8 bases, leaving 11 bases not matched to a gene. The CDR3 region has the DNA TGTGCCAGTAGTATTTTCGGCGGGAGGGCCGGGGATGAGCAGTTCTTC. This translates into CASSIFGGRAGDEQFF.